This T cell receptor beta chain stems from a study of T-cell reconstitution after alpha-beta-depleted transplantation in children. The library targeted TCRbeta and was prepared with unique molecular identifiers. TCRdb called the PCR reads again in MiXCR, with one record for every CDR3 protein. The repertoire holds roughly 670,000 distinct CDR3 sequences, with roughly 13% as singletons. This clonotype was detected many times. Material: PBMCs, obtained before TCRalphabeta/CD19-depleted stem cell transplant. This sequence originates from a girl under 10 years old with congenital amegakaryocytic thrombocytopenia, due to receive a stem cell transplant.

In nucleotides, the CDR3 is TGCAGTGCCGCTGACGGGACTAGCGGGTGGTACGAGCAGTACTTC. This gives the protein CSAADGTSGWYEQYF. The chain links TRBV20-1 to TRBJ2-7; 12 bases are shared with TRBD2. J lost 4 bases, V lost 6 bases, and 10 bases had no gene match. The CDR3 sequence is 15 residues long. Germline CDR1 reads DFQATT; CDR2 reads SNEGSKA (reference sequence).